The T cell receptor (beta chain) described here comes from a study of control samples from healthy donors and cancer patients. The length of the CDR3 is 14 residues. Trimming shortened V by 1 base and J by 1 base, and 8 bases separated the two germline ends. Germline lookup yields CDR1 GTSNPN and CDR2 SVGIG (reference sequence). TCRdb keeps only in-frame clones here, not all; method: immunoSEQ multiplex PCR. The table includes roughly 120,000 clones, approximately 92% detected once. The source of this sequence is a woman in her forties or fifties with colorectal cancer. The sequencing sample was made of PBMCs. The rearrangement links TRBV30 to TRBJ1-5, with unresolved D. The CDR3 nucleotides read TGTGCCTGGAGTGGCCGCGTGAGCAATCAGCCCCAGCATTTT. Translating it yields CAWSGRVSNQPQHF.